A selection of T cell receptor beta chains follows, all from one sample in a study of T-cell memory formation after mild COVID-19. TCRdb recomputed calls from the 5' RACE reads with MiXCR, one row per CDR3 protein. The sample has about 110,000 distinct CDR3 sequences, about 15% seen once. Material: PBMCs or a T cell subset sorted from them (not recorded which). These receptors were taken from an adult woman who had mild COVID-19 (a few samples of this study predate the infection). Cell type and time point are not known. The CDR3 runs from the conserved cysteine through the conserved F or W. A D gene is named only where the DNA matches it firmly. Clone size is not always given. Where it is, it says once, few, many or a class for expanded clones.

j_gene	v_gene	abundance	d_gene	CDR3nt	CDR3aa
TRBJ2-3	TRBV12-3/TRBV12-4	-	TRBD2	TGTGCCAGCAGTTCTAGCGGGAGATCCACAGATACGCAGTATTTT	CASSSSGRSTDTQYF
TRBJ2-1	TRBV5-1	-	TRBD2	TGCGCCAGCAGCCAGGGACTAGCGGGGCAATACAATGAGCAGTTCTTC	CASSQGLAGQYNEQFF
TRBJ2-1	TRBV30	-	-	TGTGCCTGGAGTGTAGGCCCCCTGAGGGATCGGGGATACAATGAGCAGTTCTTC	CAWSVGPLRDRGYNEQFF
TRBJ2-7	TRBV4-1	few	TRBD2	TGCGCCAGCAGCCAAGACCTCTTTAGCGGGGGGGACCCCTACGAGCAGTACTTC	CASSQDLFSGGDPYEQYF
TRBJ2-7	TRBV27	many	TRBD1	TGTGCCAGCAGTTTGAGACAGGGTTCTCACGAGCAGTACTTC	CASSLRQGSHEQYF
TRBJ2-3	TRBV24-1	many	TRBD2	TGTGCCACCAGTGACCCCGAGCGGGGGCCCGCCTTCACAGATACGCAGTATTTT	CATSDPERGPAFTDTQYF
TRBJ2-5	TRBV4-1	many	TRBD1	TGCGCCAGCAGCCAAGAACAGACAGGGGGTCAAGAGACCCAGTACTTC	CASSQEQTGGQETQYF
TRBJ1-1	TRBV5-1	-	TRBD1	TGCGCCAGCAGCTTGGGACAGGGCTCCTTGAACACTGAAGCTTTCTTT	CASSLGQGSLNTEAFF
TRBJ2-7	TRBV12-3/TRBV12-4	-	-	TGTGCCAGCAGCTTAGGGGGTGGCGAGCAGTACTTC	CASSLGGGEQYF
TRBJ1-6	TRBV2	few	-	TGTGCCAGCAGTGAGGCCTTGGGGGGTAATTCACCCCTCCACTTT	CASSEALGGNSPLHF
TRBJ2-1	TRBV7-8	few	-	TGTGCCAGCAGCTCGGTGACGGGCAGGGCCTCCTACAATGAGCAGTTCTTC	CASSSVTGRASYNEQFF
TRBJ2-7	TRBV19	few	-	TGTGCCAGTAGTATTTCGGCGAGTCCCTCCTACGAGCAGTACTTC	CASSISASPSYEQYF
TRBJ1-2	TRBV6-5	few	-	TGTGCCAGCAGTTACTCTGCTGATACTAACTATGGCTACACCTTC	CASSYSADTNYGYTF
TRBJ2-7	TRBV5-1	few	TRBD2	TGCGCCAGCAGCAGGTCTAGCGGTTTACCCTACGAGCAGTACTTC	CASSRSSGLPYEQYF
TRBJ1-3	TRBV12-3/TRBV12-4	few	TRBD1	TGTGCCAGCAGTTTCGCAGGGGGAACTACTGGAAACACCATATATTTT	CASSFAGGTTGNTIYF
TRBJ2-7	TRBV20-1	few	TRBD1	TGCAGTGCCTATGCCCAGGGGGACGAGCAGTACTTC	CSAYAQGDEQYF
TRBJ2-7	TRBV9	-	TRBD1	TGTGCCAGCAGCGCTGGGACAGGGTCCGAGCAGTACTTC	CASSAGTGSEQYF
TRBJ1-5	TRBV6-2/TRBV6-3	few	TRBD1	TGTGCCAGCAGTTACGCGGGACAGGGTATTGGTCAGCCCCAGCATTTT	CASSYAGQGIGQPQHF
TRBJ2-1	TRBV7-9	few	-	TGTGCCAGCAGCTCCCCGTCAGGACTGCCTGAGCAGTTCTTC	CASSSPSGLPEQFF
TRBJ2-2	TRBV15	-	-	TGTGCCACCAGCGGAGTTGTGCAGAACACCGGGGAGCTGTTTTTT	CATSGVVQNTGELFF
TRBJ1-1	TRBV6-5	few	TRBD1	TGTGCCAGCGGGACAGGGGGCTACACTGAAGCTTTCTTT	CASGTGGYTEAFF
TRBJ2-3	TRBV12-3/TRBV12-4	-	-	TGTGCCAGCAGTTTCTCGGTCTCGGGGGCAGATACGCAGTATTTT	CASSFSVSGADTQYF
TRBJ2-3	TRBV18	-	-	TGTGCCAGCTCACCACCGGTCCTAGCGGATACGCAGTATTTT	CASSPPVLADTQYF
TRBJ1-4	TRBV4-1	few	-	TGCGCCAGCAGCCAAGGACCCGACATAGACAGTGAAAAACTGTTTTTT	CASSQGPDIDSEKLFF
TRBJ1-3	TRBV13	-	-	TGTGCCAGCAGCCCGCGGGGTTTCTCTGGAAACACCATATATTTT	CASSPRGFSGNTIYF
TRBJ1-1	TRBV21-1	-	-	TGTGCCAGCAGCACATCCCTGGGGAGGAGGAAGGGCACTGAAGCTTTCTTT	CASSTSLGRRKGTEAFF
TRBJ2-3	TRBV9	once	-	TGTGCCAGCAGTGATAGAGGTACGCAGTATTTT	CASSDRGTQYF
TRBJ1-1	TRBV7-9	few	TRBD1	TGTGCCAGCAGGGTCGGGACAGGGAACACTGAAGCTTTCTTT	CASRVGTGNTEAFF
TRBJ1-1	TRBV11-3	-	TRBD1	TGTGCCAGCGCCCCGAGACAGGGCCGTGAAGCTTTCTTT	CASAPRQGREAFF
TRBJ1-1	TRBV20-1	-	-	TGCAGTGCTAGAGAGTGGTCCGGCACTGAAGCTTTCTTT	CSAREWSGTEAFF
TRBJ2-7	TRBV15	few	-	TGTGCCACCAGCACTCCGGCCCACTGGGACGAGCAGTACTTC	CATSTPAHWDEQYF
TRBJ1-3	TRBV24-1	few	-	TGTGCCACCAGTGATTCCCCTGGAAACACCATATATTTT	CATSDSPGNTIYF
TRBJ2-7	TRBV7-9	few	-	TGTGCCAGCAGCTTAGAGGTGGGGGGATCCTACGAGCAGTACTTC	CASSLEVGGSYEQYF
TRBJ2-2	TRBV11-2	-	-	TGTGCCAGCAGCCTAAGGACAGACACCGGGGAGCTGTTTTTT	CASSLRTDTGELFF
TRBJ2-1	TRBV4-1	-	TRBD2	TGCGCCAGCAGCCAAAGTGAACTAGCGGGGGTGAATGAGCAGTTCTTC	CASSQSELAGVNEQFF
TRBJ2-7	TRBV4-2	-	-	TGTGCCAGCAGCTCGTATGAAACAGGGTCCTACGAGCAGTACTTC	CASSSYETGSYEQYF
TRBJ2-2	TRBV2	few	TRBD1	TGTGCCAGCAGTGTTTATCGGACAGGGGCGACCGGGGAGCTGTTTTTT	CASSVYRTGATGELFF
TRBJ2-7	TRBV5-5	many	-	TGTGCCAGCAGCCGCTCGGTTGGCTACGAGCAGTACTTC	CASSRSVGYEQYF
TRBJ2-3	TRBV12-3/TRBV12-4	-	TRBD2	TGTGCCAGTACTGGGAGGGGTTATACGAATACGCAGTATTTT	CASTGRGYTNTQYF
TRBJ2-4	TRBV4-3	-	TRBD1	TGCGCCAGCAGCCCCGGACAGGCCGAGAACATTCAGTACTTC	CASSPGQAENIQYF
TRBJ2-7	TRBV15	few	-	TGTGCCACCAGCTTAACTGACAGTTACTACGAGCAGTACTTC	CATSLTDSYYEQYF
TRBJ2-5	TRBV12-3/TRBV12-4	-	-	TGTGCCAGCAGGGATCTCCAAGAGACCCAGTACTTC	CASRDLQETQYF
TRBJ2-1	TRBV4-1	few	-	TGCGCCAGCAGCCGTTGGAAATACCGGGAGAACTCCTACAATGAGCAGTTCTTC	CASSRWKYRENSYNEQFF
TRBJ2-7	TRBV9	few	TRBD2	TGTGCCAGCAGCGTAGGCCTAGCGGGAAGCGAGCAGTACTTC	CASSVGLAGSEQYF
TRBJ2-3	TRBV11-2	few	TRBD1	TGTGCCAGCAGCTTAGTAACGACAGGGCCAGATACGCAGTATTTT	CASSLVTTGPDTQYF
TRBJ1-5	TRBV20-1	few	-	TGCAGTGCTAGAGAGATTAGCAATCAGCCCCAGCATTTT	CSAREISNQPQHF
TRBJ1-5	TRBV15	-	TRBD1	TGTGCCACCAGCAGCGACAGGGTAATCCAGCCCCAGCATTTT	CATSSDRVIQPQHF
TRBJ1-6	TRBV9	-	-	TGTGCCAGCAGCGTGAGTGGCTCCTATAATTCACCCCTCCACTTT	CASSVSGSYNSPLHF